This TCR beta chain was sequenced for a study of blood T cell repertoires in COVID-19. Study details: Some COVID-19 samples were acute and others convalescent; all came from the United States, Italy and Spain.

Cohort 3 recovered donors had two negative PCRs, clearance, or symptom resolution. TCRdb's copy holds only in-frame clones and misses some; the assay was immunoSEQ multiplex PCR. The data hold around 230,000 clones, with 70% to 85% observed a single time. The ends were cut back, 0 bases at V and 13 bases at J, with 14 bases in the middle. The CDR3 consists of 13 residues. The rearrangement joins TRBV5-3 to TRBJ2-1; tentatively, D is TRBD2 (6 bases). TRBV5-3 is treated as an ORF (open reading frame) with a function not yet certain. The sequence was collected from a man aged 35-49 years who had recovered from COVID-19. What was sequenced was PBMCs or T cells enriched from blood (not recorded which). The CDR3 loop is CARSLGDFPFQFF. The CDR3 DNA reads TGTGCCAGAAGCTTGGGGGACTTCCCGTTCCAGTTCTTC.